Listed here is a single TCR beta chain. The CDR3 length is 18 residues. Germline V gene sequence: CDR1 KGHSH, CDR2 LQKENI. Trimming stripped 6 bases from V and 2 bases from J, with 20 bases between. The data derive from a study of blood T cell repertoires in COVID-19. Whole-study context: The United States, Italy and Spain were the sources of the acute and convalescent COVID-19 samples. T cells, B-cell-depleted T cells, or PBMCs provided the cDNA or gDNA that served as material.

Clones were read by immunoSEQ multiplex PCR, and TCRdb kept only the in-frame ones, dropping some. The table lists approximately 110,000 clones, around 85% of them singletons. The sequence came from a woman aged 80 or over with COVID-19, enrolled during active disease. Sequencing input: peripheral blood. This chain joins TRBV18 and TRBJ2-6; D possibly corresponds to TRBD1 (5 bases). The CDR3 sequence is CASSPGGRAEAGANVLTF. The CDR3 coding sequence is TGTGCCAGCTCCCCCGGTGGCAGGGCCGAGGCTGGGGCCAACGTCCTGACTTTC.